These 2 T cell receptor beta chains were all obtained from the same sample, sequenced in a study of blood T cell repertoires in COVID-19. Sequencing used immunoSEQ multiplex PCR; TCRdb keeps in-frame clones, though not all of them. This sample has approximately 25,000 clones; about 90% occur once, and the top ten carry approximately 30%. Material for sequencing was peripheral blood. The receptors here all came from a man in his 70s with active COVID-19.

V is TRBV28 and J is TRBJ1-2; no definite D call. CDR1 is MDHEN, CDR2 SYDVKM, per germline. The CDR3 loop spans 15 amino acids. V shed 5 bases and J shed 4 bases, with 17 bases lying between them. CDR3 loop: CASSLMHAGTYGYTF. The CDR3 DNA follows: TGTGCCAGCAGTCTCATGCACGCAGGCACCTATGGCTACACCTTC.

The sample holds one count of this clone. This chain connects TRBV19 to TRBJ2-4; possible D gene TRBD1, 6 bases. The V end was cut by 10 bases, the J end by 0 bases, with 10 bases between. Germline V lookup: CDR1 LNHDA, CDR2 SQIVND (reference sequence). This CDR3 region has 13 residues. The CDR3 spells CATQGRAKNIQYF. The CDR3 nucleotides are TGTGCCACCCAGGGGCGAGCCAAAAACATTCAGTACTTC.